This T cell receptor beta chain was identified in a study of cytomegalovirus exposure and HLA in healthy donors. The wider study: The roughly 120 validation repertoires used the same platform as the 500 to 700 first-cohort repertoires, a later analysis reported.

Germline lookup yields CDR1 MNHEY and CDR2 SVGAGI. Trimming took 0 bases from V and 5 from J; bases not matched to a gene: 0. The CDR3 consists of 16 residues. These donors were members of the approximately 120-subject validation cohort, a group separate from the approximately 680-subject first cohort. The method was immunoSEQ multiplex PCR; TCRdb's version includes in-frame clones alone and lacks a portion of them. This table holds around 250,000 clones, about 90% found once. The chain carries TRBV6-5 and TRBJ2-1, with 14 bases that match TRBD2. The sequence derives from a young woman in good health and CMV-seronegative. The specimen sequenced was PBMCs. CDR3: CASSYSGLAGDNEQFF. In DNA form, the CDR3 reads TGTGCCAGCAGTTACTCGGGACTAGCGGGGGACAATGAGCAGTTCTTC.